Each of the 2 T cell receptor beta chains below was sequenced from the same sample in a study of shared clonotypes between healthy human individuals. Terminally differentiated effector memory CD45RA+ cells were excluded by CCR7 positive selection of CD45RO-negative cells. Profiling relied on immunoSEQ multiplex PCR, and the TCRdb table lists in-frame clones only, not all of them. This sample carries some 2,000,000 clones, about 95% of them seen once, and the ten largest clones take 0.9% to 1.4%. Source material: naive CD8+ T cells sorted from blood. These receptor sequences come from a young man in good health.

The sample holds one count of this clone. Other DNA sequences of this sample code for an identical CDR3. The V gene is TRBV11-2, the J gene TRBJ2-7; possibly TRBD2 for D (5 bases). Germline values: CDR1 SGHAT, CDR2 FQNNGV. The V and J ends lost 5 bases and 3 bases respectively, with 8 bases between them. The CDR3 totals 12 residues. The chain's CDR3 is CASSPRDYEQYF. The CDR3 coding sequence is TGTGCCAGCAGCCCGAGGGACTACGAGCAGTACTTC. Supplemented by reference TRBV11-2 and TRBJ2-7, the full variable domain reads EAGVAQSPRYKIIEKRQSVAFWCNPISGHATLYWYQQILGQGPKLLIQFQNNGVVDDSQLPKDRFSAERLKGVDSTLKIQPAKLEDSAVYLCASSPRDYEQYFGPGTRLTVT.

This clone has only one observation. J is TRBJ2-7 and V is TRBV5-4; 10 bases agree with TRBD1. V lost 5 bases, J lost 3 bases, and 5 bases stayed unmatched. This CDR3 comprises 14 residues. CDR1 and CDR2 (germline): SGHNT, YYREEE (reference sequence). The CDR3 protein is CASSWGQGSYEQYF. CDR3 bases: TGTGCCAGCAGTTGGGGACAGGGGAGCTACGAGCAGTACTTC.